This entry lists 5 T cell receptor beta chains sequenced from one sample in a study of cytomegalovirus exposure and HLA in healthy donors. The study ran its PCR with 60 Vbeta and 13 Jbeta primers. Clones were read by immunoSEQ multiplex PCR, and TCRdb kept only the in-frame ones, dropping some. The sample has 150,000 to 200,000 clones, approximately 80% seen once. Sequenced: PBMCs. Receptors originate from a woman aged 50 to 65 in good health and CMV-seropositive.

The genes are TRBV19 and TRBJ2-7, with TRBD2 identical over 11 bases. The length of the CDR3 is 18 residues. V shed 5 bases and J 0 bases; nucleotides not matched to a gene: 12. The V gene's germline CDR1 is LNHDA and CDR2 SQIVND (reference sequence). The chain's CDR3 is CASSARSTSGGPSYEQYF. The CDR3 DNA is TGTGCCAGTAGTGCCCGATCTACTAGCGGGGGACCCTCCTACGAGCAGTACTTC.

V is TRBV19 and J is TRBJ1-5; TRBD1 aligns across 7 bases. Germline V CDR1 and CDR2: LNHDA, SQIVND (reference sequence). After removal of 0 bases from V and 5 bases from J, the junction contained 7 bases not matched to a gene. CDR3 length: 16 residues. CDR3 bases: TGTGCCAGTAGTATAGAAGGCAGGGGGTCTCATCAGCCCCAGCATTTT. The encoded protein is CASSIEGRGSHQPQHF.

V is TRBV15 and J is TRBJ2-7; 9 positions match TRBD1. V trimming: 1 base; J trimming: 3 bases; junction bases outside the gene matches: 10. The CDR3 is made up of 17 amino acids. The germline gives CDR1 LNHNV, CDR2 YYDKDF (reference sequence). CDR3 nucleotides: TGTGCCACCAGCAGAGGGACAGGGGACCCGTTGGACTACGAGCAGTACTTC. Translating gives CATSRGTGDPLDYEQYF.

To note about this clone: The sample holds other DNA sequences that translate to the same CDR3. V gene TRBV4-3 combines with J gene TRBJ2-6; D is perhaps TRBD2 (5 bases). CDR1 and CDR2 (germline): LGHNA, YSLEER. This CDR3 has 16 amino acids. Trimming took 0 bases from V and 2 from J, leaving 8 bases between them. CDR3 sequence (DNA): TGCGCCAGCAGCCAAGATTCCGGGGCTGGGGCCAACGTCCTGACTTTC. This translates into CASSQDSGAGANVLTF.

This clone was seen only a few times. Germline is not matched at one junction end, which may reflect a read error. The chain employs TRBV7-9 and TRBJ2-1, with TRBD1 identical over 12 bases. Germline CDR1 reads SEHNR; CDR2 reads FQNEAQ (reference sequence). This CDR3 spans 19 amino acids. In DNA, the CDR3 is TGTTCCAGCAGCTTACCTCTTAGAAATAGGGACAGGGGGCTCAATGAGCAGTTCTTC. Translating gives CSSSLPLRNRDRGLNEQFF. The whole variable domain, filled in from reference TRBV7-9 and TRBJ2-1, reads DTGVSQNPRHKITKRGQNVTFRCDPISEHNRLYWYRQTLGQGPEFLTYFQNEAQLEKSRLLSDRFSAERPKGSFSTLEIQRTEQGDSAMYLCSSSLPLRNRDRGLNEQFFGPGTRLTVL.